The entry below describes one T cell receptor (beta chain). These data are taken from a study of cytomegalovirus exposure and HLA in healthy donors. The study ran its PCR with 60 Vbeta and 13 Jbeta primers. Data came from immunoSEQ multiplex PCR; TCRdb stores just in-frame clones and leaves some out. There are 110,000 or so clones in the sample; 80% to 90% occur only once, and about 1.7% lies in the top ten. The CDR3 consists of 13 residues. Germline V gene sequence: CDR1 SGHAT, CDR2 FQNNGV. V shed 5 bases and J shed 5 bases, with 10 bases lying between them. Sequenced: PBMCs. This sequence was found in a man aged 35-49 years in good health and CMV-seronegative. The genes are TRBV11-2 and TRBJ1-5; D is unclear. CDR3 nucleotides: TGTGCCAGCAGCCAGACTTTATATCAGCCCCAGCATTTT. This codes for CASSQTLYQPQHF.